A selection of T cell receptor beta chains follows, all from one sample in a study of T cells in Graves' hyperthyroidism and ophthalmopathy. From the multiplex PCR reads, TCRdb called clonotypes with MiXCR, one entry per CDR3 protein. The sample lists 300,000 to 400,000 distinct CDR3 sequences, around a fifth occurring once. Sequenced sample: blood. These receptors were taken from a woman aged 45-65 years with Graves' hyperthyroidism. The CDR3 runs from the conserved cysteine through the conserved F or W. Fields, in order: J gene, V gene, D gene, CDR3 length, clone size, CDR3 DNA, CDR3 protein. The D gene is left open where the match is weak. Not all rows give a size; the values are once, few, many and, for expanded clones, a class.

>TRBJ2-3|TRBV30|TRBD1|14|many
TGTGCCTGGAGTGTGGGCAGGGGGCCAGATACGCAGTATTTT
CAWSVGRGPDTQYF
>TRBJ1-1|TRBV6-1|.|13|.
TGTGCCAGCAGTGAAGGTCGGAGATCTGAAGCTTTCTTT
CASSEGRRSEAFF
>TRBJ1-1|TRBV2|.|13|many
TGTGCCAGCACTATGGGGGGGGCGACTGAAGCTTTCTTT
CASTMGGATEAFF
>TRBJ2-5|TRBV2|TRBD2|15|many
TGTGCCAGCAGTGACGGCGGGAGGACCGGAGAGACCCAGTACTTC
CASSDGGRTGETQYF
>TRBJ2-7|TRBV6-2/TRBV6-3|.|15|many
TGTGCCAGCAGAACTTTGACGGGGAGCTCCTACGAGCAGTACTTC
CASRTLTGSSYEQYF
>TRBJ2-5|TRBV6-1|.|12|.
TGTGCCAGCAGTCCCAGGGGGGGGACCCAGTACTTC
CASSPRGGTQYF
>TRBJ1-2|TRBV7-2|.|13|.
TGTGCCAGCAGTACAGGGTTGGGATATGGCTACACCTTC
CASSTGLGYGYTF
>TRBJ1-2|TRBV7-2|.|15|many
TGTGCCAGCAGCTTAGATATGAACTCTTTGAGGGGCTACACCTTC
CASSLDMNSLRGYTF
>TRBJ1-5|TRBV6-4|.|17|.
TGTGCCAGCAGTTACTCGATGACCTTTCATAACAATCAGCCCCAGCATTTT
CASSYSMTFHNNQPQHF
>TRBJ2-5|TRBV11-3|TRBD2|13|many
TGTGCCAGCACCAAGCGGGGACAAGAGACCCAGTACTTC
CASTKRGQETQYF
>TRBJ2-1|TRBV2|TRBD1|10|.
TGTGCCAGCGGACAGGATTTGAAGTTCTTC
CASGQDLKFF
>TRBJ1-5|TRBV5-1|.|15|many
TGCGCCAGCAGCTTGCACGGTAATAGCAATCAGCCCCAGCATTTT
CASSLHGNSNQPQHF
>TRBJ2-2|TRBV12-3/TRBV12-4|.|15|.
TGTGCCAGCAGACTGAGGGGGGGGACCACCGGGGAGCTGTTTTTT
CASRLRGGTTGELFF
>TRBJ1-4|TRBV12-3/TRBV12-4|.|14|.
TGTGCCAGCAGTTTAGTTGCAACTAATGAAAAACTGTTTTTT
CASSLVATNEKLFF
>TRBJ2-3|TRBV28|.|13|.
TGTGCCAGCACCTCGGACACCTCAGATACGCAGTATTTT
CASTSDTSDTQYF
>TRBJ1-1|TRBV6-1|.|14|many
TGTGCCAGCATACCGGGACACAAGAACACTGAAGCTTTCTTT
CASIPGHKNTEAFF
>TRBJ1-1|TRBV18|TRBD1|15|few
TGTGCCAGCTCACCCGGACAGGGCGGGAACACTGAAGCTTTCTTT
CASSPGQGGNTEAFF
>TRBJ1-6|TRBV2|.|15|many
TGTGCCAGCCGCAATCGGGACGGTAAAAATTCGCCCCTCCACTTT
CASRNRDGKNSPLHF
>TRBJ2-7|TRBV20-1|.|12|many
TGCAGTTTTTCGTACAGGGTTTACGAGCAGTACTTC
CSFSYRVYEQYF
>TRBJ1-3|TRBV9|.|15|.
TGTGCCAGCGCGAGGGGGGTGAGCTCTGGAAACACCATATATTTT
CASARGVSSGNTIYF
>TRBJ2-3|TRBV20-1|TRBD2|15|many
TGCAGTGCTACCGGGACTACCTCGGGCCCAGATACGCAGTATTTT
CSATGTTSGPDTQYF
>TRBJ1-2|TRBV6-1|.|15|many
TGTGCCAGCAGTGAAAGGCAGCCGACTAACTATGGCTACACCTTC
CASSERQPTNYGYTF
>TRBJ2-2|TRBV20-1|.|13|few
TGCAGTGCTAACCGCGCGAACACCGGGGAGCTGTTTTTT
CSANRANTGELFF
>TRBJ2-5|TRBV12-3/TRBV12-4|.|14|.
TGTGCCAGCAGTTTATCGGTGACTCAAGAGACCCAGTACTTC
CASSLSVTQETQYF
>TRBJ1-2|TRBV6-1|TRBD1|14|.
TGTGCCAGCAGGAGGGGACAGGCGAACTATGGCTACACCTTC
CASRRGQANYGYTF
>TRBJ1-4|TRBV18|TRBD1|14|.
TGTGCCAGCTCACTACAGGGGAACGGTGAAAAACTGTTTTTT
CASSLQGNGEKLFF
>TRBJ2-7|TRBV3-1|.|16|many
TGTGCCAGCAGCCAAGTTGTCTCACAGGGACGCTACGAGCAGTACTTC
CASSQVVSQGRYEQYF
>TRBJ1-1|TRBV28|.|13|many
TGTGCCAGCAGTTTAGGAGGGTATGGTGAAGCTTTCTTT
CASSLGGYGEAFF
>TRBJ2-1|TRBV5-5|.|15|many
TGTGCCAGCAGCTTTCAGGGTTTGTTCCCCAATGAGCAGTTCTTC
CASSFQGLFPNEQFF
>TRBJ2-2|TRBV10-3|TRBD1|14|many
TGTGCCATCTCGGACAGGGGAAAGACCGGGGAGCTGTTTTTT
CAISDRGKTGELFF
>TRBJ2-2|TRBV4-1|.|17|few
TGCGCCAGCAGCCAAGATGAGGGGCTCTCGAACACCGGGGAGCTGTTTTTT
CASSQDEGLSNTGELFF
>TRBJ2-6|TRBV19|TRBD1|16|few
TGTGCCAGCACCCAGGGGGCCGTGGCTGGGGCCAACGTCCTGACTTTC
CASTQGAVAGANVLTF
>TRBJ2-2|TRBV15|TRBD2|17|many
TGTGCCACCAGCAGAGGCGGACTAGCGACGAACACCGGGGAGCTGTTTTTT
CATSRGGLATNTGELFF
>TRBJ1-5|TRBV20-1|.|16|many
TGCAGTGCTTTCCCCTCTCGGGGGCAGTCCGGTCAGCCCCAGCATTTT
CSAFPSRGQSGQPQHF
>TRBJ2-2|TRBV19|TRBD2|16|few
TGTGCCAGTAGCCTCTCCGGGACTAGCGGGAGTAAGGAGCTGTTTTTT
CASSLSGTSGSKELFF
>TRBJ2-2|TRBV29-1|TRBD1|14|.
TGCAGCGTTTCCGGGACAGGGGGTTACGGGGAGCTGTTTTTT
CSVSGTGGYGELFF
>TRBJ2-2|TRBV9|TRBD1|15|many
TGTGCCAGCAGCGTGACAGGGGGCGCCAGGGGGGAGCTGTTTTTT
CASSVTGGARGELFF
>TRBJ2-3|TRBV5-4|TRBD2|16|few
TGTGCCAGCAGCTTGTGGCGGGAGGGCGCCACAGATACGCAGTATTTT
CASSLWREGATDTQYF
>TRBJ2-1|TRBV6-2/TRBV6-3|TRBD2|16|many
TGTGCCAGCACCTCGAGGACTAGCGGGAGGAATGATGAGCAGTTCTTC
CASTSRTSGRNDEQFF
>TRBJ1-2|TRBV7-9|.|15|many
TGTGCCAGCAGCTTAGTCGCCTCAGGGCCCTATGGCTACACCTTC
CASSLVASGPYGYTF
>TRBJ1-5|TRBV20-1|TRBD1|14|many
TGCAGTGCCTTACCGGACAGGGGCAATCAGCCCCAGCATTTT
CSALPDRGNQPQHF
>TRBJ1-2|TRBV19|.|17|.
TGTGCCAGTAGTATAGTCGACACCCTATGGACTTCGACGGTCTACACCTTC
CASSIVDTLWTSTVYTF
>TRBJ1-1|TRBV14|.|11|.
TGTGCCAGCAGCCGAGGGTGGCGAGCTTTCTTT
CASSRGWRAFF
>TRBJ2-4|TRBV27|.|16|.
TGTGCCAGCAGTTTAACGCCGCTGGCGGGACAAAACATTCAGTACTTC
CASSLTPLAGQNIQYF
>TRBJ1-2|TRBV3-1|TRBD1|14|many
TGTGCCAGCAGCCTTCGGACAGGGGGTGGCGGCTACACCTTC
CASSLRTGGGGYTF